This T cell receptor beta chain was profiled in a study of T cell changes during pregnancy in multiple sclerosis. Sequencing was performed with immunoSEQ multiplex PCR; in TCRdb, only in-frame clones are kept and a portion is missing. The profile covers 32,000 or so clones, with 85% to 90% appearing a single time and 8% to 11% taken by the ten largest. Germline CDR1 LNHNV, CDR2 YYDKDF (reference sequence). The CDR3 has 11 residues. V was pared by 3 bases and J by 7 bases, with 3 bases between. The receptor comes from a female donor with multiple sclerosis, enrolled in a pregnancy study. This material consisted of CD8+ T cells from peripheral blood mononuclear cells, taken in the second trimester of pregnancy. The V call is TRBV15, the J call TRBJ1-4; D is uncertain. The DNA of the CDR3 is TGTGCCACCAGCAGGGCTGAAAAACTGTTTTTT. This encodes CATSRAEKLFF. The entire variable domain, with the rest obtained from reference TRBV15 and TRBJ1-4, is as follows: DAMVIQNPRYQVTQFGKPVTLSCSQTLNHNVMYWYQQKSSQAPKLLFHYYDKDFNNEADTPDNFQSRRPNTSFCFLDIRSPGLGDTAMYLCATSRAEKLFFGSGTQLSVL.